This paragraph covers one T cell receptor beta chain sequence. Its antigen is as yet unknown. V dropped 2 bases and J dropped 0 bases, with 13 bases sitting between them. This CDR3 has 16 residues. CDR1 KGHSH and CDR2 LQKENI come from the germline V gene. These data originate in a study of cytomegalovirus exposure and HLA in healthy donors. Study results and caveats: In vitro checks showed that a few CMV-associated chains really do target CMV antigens. Prior analysis indicated that the majority of TCR beta V segments exhibited productivity approximately 87% or approximately 30% of the time.

PCR employed 60 Vbeta and 13 Jbeta primers. Some clones are missing from TCRdb's copy, which holds only in-frame ones; the method was immunoSEQ multiplex PCR. The sample includes 50,000 or so clones. This sequence originates from a woman in her sixties or seventies in good health and CMV-seropositive. V and J are TRBV18 and TRBJ1-1, with D perhaps TRBD1 (5 bases). Sequences were obtained from PBMCs. Written as DNA, the CDR3 is TGTGCCAGCTCACCAAGACAGCCTGATATGAACACTGAAGCTTTCTTT. It specifies CASSPRQPDMNTEAFF.